What follows are 18 T cell receptor beta chains derived from one specimen sequenced in a study of graft-versus-host responses after intestinal transplantation. Sequencing was performed with immunoSEQ multiplex PCR; in TCRdb, only in-frame clones are kept and a portion is missing. The data show fewer than 30,000 clones, approximately 93% seen once. The sequencing used PBMCs, collected 66 days after intestinal transplant. The receptors come from a human patient who received an intestinal transplant, so some T cells may come from the graft donor.

The V gene is TRBV9, the J gene TRBJ2-1; TRBD2 matches 10 bases. In germline, CDR1 is SGDLS, CDR2 YYNGEE. The CDR3 sequence is 15 residues long. Unmatched junction bases numbered 11, after V lost 7 bases and J lost 7 bases. The CDR3: CASGPSGGAINEQFF. The CDR3 DNA is TGTGCCAGCGGTCCAAGCGGGGGGGCCATAAATGAGCAGTTCTTC.

This chain connects TRBV7-8 to TRBJ2-3; 10 nucleotides match TRBD2. This CDR3 region has 19 residues. From germline, CDR1 is SGHVS and CDR2 FQNEAQ. V trimming: 1 base; J trimming: 0 bases; junction bases outside the gene matches: 10. This chain's CDR3 is CASSLVGEREGLSTDTQYF. Here the CDR3 DNA reads TGTGCCAGCAGCTTAGTGGGCGAGCGGGAGGGCCTTAGCACAGATACGCAGTATTTT. The complete variable domain, with remaining parts taken from reference TRBV7-8 and TRBJ2-3, reads GAGVSQSPRYKVAKRGQDVALRCDPISGHVSLFWYQQALGQGPEFLTYFQNEAQLDKSGLPSDRFFAERPEGSVSTLKIQRTQQEDSAVYLCASSLVGEREGLSTDTQYFGPGTRLTVL.

This clone was detected only once. The J gene is TRBJ2-1, the V gene TRBV2; D gene uncertain. This CDR3 region has 19 residues. Germline assignment: CDR1 SNHLY and CDR2 FYNNEI. V lost 3 bases and J lost 15, with 36 bases in between. The CDR3 sequence is CASSDPYFGRPLRQSGLFF. The CDR3 region has the DNA TGTGCCAGCAGTGACCCGTACTTCGGACGGCCCCTCCGTCAATCTGGTCTGTTCTTC.

The chain links TRBV27 to TRBJ1-4; 8 positions agree with TRBD1. Germline CDR1 reads MNHEY; CDR2 reads SMNVEV (reference sequence). The CDR3 runs 15 residues. Unmatched junction bases numbered 6, after V lost 6 bases and J lost 3 bases. The CDR3 DNA follows: TGTGCCAGCAGACAAGGACAGGGACCTAATGAAAAACTGTTTTTT. This codes for CASRQGQGPNEKLFF.

The genes are TRBV9 and TRBJ1-3; 7 nucleotides line up with TRBD1. V dropped 3 bases and J dropped 1; count of bases not matched to a gene: 7. The V gene's germline CDR1 is SGDLS and CDR2 YYNGEE. The CDR3 is 16 amino acids. Here the CDR3 reads CASSGEFRGSGNTIYF. In DNA form, the CDR3 reads TGTGCCAGCAGCGGAGAATTCAGGGGGTCTGGAAACACCATATATTTT.

The genes are TRBV19 and TRBJ2-6; the D gene is possibly TRBD1 (6 bases). CDR3 length: 15 amino acids. CDR1 and CDR2 (germline): LNHDA, SQIVND (reference sequence). Trimming shortened V by 7 bases and J by 2 bases, and 12 bases separated the two germline ends. The CDR3 reads CASTPTGTGANVLTF. CDR3 sequence (DNA): TGTGCCAGTACCCCGACAGGTACTGGGGCCAACGTCCTGACTTTC.

The chain joins TRBV2 to TRBJ1-2; D is perhaps TRBD1 (5 bases). The CDR3 totals 15 residues. V lost 7 bases and J lost 4, with 19 bases in between. Germline V gene sequence: CDR1 SNHLY, CDR2 FYNNEI. The CDR3 reads CASTNFRVLGYGYTF. The CDR3 bases are TGTGCCAGCACCAACTTCAGGGTTCTTGGCTATGGCTACACCTTC. The variable domain in full, with the rest retrieved from reference TRBV2 and TRBJ1-2, is EPEVTQTPSHQVTQMGQEVILRCVPISNHLYFYWYRQILGQKVEFLVSFYNNEISEKSEIFDDQFSVERPDGSNFTLKIRSTKLEDSAMYFCASTNFRVLGYGYTFGSGTRLTVV.

The V gene is TRBV5-1, the J gene TRBJ2-1, with 10 bases aligning to TRBD2. The CDR3 length is 19 residues. CDR1 is SGHRS and CDR2 is YFSETQ in the germline V gene. With 0 bases clipped from V and 6 bases from J, the junction kept 15 bases outside the gene matches. CDR3 amino acids: CASSLAIVPAGGPINEQFF. CDR3 DNA sequence: TGCGCCAGCAGCTTGGCGATAGTTCCAGCGGGGGGGCCGATCAATGAGCAGTTCTTC.

The V call is TRBV28, the J call TRBJ2-6, with D maybe TRBD1 (5 bases). V lost 6 bases, J lost 3 bases, and 21 bases lay in between. The CDR3 spans 18 residues. Germline CDR1 and CDR2: MDHEN and SYDVKM. Here the CDR3 DNA reads TGTGCCAGCAGCACCGGGTCAGGGTTAATGGTTGGGGCCAACGTCCTGACTTTC. The encoded protein is CASSTGSGLMVGANVLTF.

The rearrangement uses TRBV11-3 and TRBJ2-2; weak D call: TRBD2 (5 bases). This CDR3 comprises 16 residues. The V gene's germline CDR1 is SGHNT and CDR2 YENEEA. Trimming cost V 0 bases and J 6 bases, with 14 bases left between them. The CDR3 sequence: CASSLDGNSPAGELFF. CDR3 DNA: TGTGCCAGCAGCTTAGACGGGAATAGCCCAGCCGGGGAGCTGTTTTTT.

The gene calls are TRBV11-2 and TRBJ1-1; no definite D call. This CDR3 region has 16 residues. V was cut by 1 base and J by 1 base, with 13 bases left in between. The germline CDR1 and CDR2 sequences are SGHAT and FQNNGV. The CDR3 nucleotides are TGTGCCAGCAGCTTAGTAGTCTGGGGATCGAACACTGAAGCTTTCTTT. Protein sequence: CASSLVVWGSNTEAFF.

The CDR3 protein is CASSRTGGADTQYF. CDR3 bases: TGTGCCAGCAGCCGAACGGGGGGGGCAGATACGCAGTATTTT. The chain combines TRBV11-2 with TRBJ2-3, with TRBD2 matching over 8 bases. CDR1 and CDR2 from the germline V gene are SGHAT and FQNNGV. Trimming removed 5 bases from V and 4 bases from J; junction bases left unmatched: 5. This CDR3 is built from 14 residues.

The chain has TRBV7-2 and TRBJ2-7, with a weak D call TRBD1 (5 bases). The CDR3 sequence is 14 residues long. Deletions cut 5 bases from V and 2 bases from J, with 13 bases between. Germline values: CDR1 SGHTA, CDR2 FQGNSA. CDR3 amino acids: CASSRQGGPYEQYF. DNA for the CDR3: TGTGCCAGCAGCCGGCAGGGTGGCCCCTACGAGCAGTACTTC.

The CDR3 DNA reads as TGTGCCTGGACCGGGACTAGCGGACGCTACGAGCAGTACTTC. This translates into CAWTGTSGRYEQYF. The genes are TRBV30 and TRBJ2-7; 11 positions agree with TRBD2. CDR3 length: 14 residues. Germline-derived CDR1 and CDR2 are GTSNPN and SVGIG (reference sequence). With V trimmed by 4 bases and J by 3 bases, 5 bases remained unmatched.

The rearrangement joins TRBV7-2 to TRBJ2-5; 8 positions agree with TRBD2. The V gene's germline CDR1 is SGHTA and CDR2 FQGNSA. This CDR3 contains 15 residues. V was clipped by 5 bases and J by 1 base; unmatched bases: 6. The CDR3 coding sequence is TGTGCCAGCAGCCCCGCGGGGGGACCCCAAGAGACCCAGTACTTC. Its translation is CASSPAGGPQETQYF.

This clone was seen just once. The rearrangement joins TRBV19 to TRBJ1-1; 7 positions agree with TRBD1. J was trimmed by 6 bases and V by 3 bases; bases with no gene match: 13. Germline-derived CDR1 and CDR2 are LNHDA and SQIVND (reference sequence). The CDR3 contains 16 residues. As DNA, the CDR3 is TGTGCCAGTAGTATGGCACGCGGCAGGGGGAAACCTGAAGCTTTCTTT. The encoded protein is CASSMARGRGKPEAFF.

The chain uses TRBV2 and TRBJ1-1; TRBD1 might be the D (5 bases). The CDR3 is 14 amino acids. V was pared by 8 bases and J by 7 bases, with 20 bases between. The germline V gene encodes CDR1 SNHLY and CDR2 FYNNEI. CDR3 protein: CASWATVIPHEAFF. CDR3 DNA: TGTGCCAGCTGGGCGACAGTCATCCCCCATGAAGCTTTCTTT.

The chain carries TRBV27 and TRBJ1-1; D not resolved. Germline V gene lookup returns CDR1 MNHEY and CDR2 SMNVEV (reference sequence). The CDR3 has 13 residues. Trimming pared 0 bases from V and 0 bases from J, leaving 2 bases between. CDR3 protein: CASSLSVNTEAFF. CDR3 nucleotides: TGTGCCAGCAGTTTATCGGTGAACACTGAAGCTTTCTTT.